A single sample is the source of the 14 T cell receptor beta chains below, sequenced in a study of radiotherapy plus CTLA-4 blockade in lung cancer. The table came from immunoSEQ multiplex PCR; TCRdb's copy has only in-frame clones and leaves some out. The table lists 77,000 or so clones, nearly 75% of them singletons. The sequences come from peripheral blood, collected from a patient treated with radiotherapy plus ipilimumab. The receptors shown here come from a human donor with non-small cell lung cancer whose response to radiotherapy plus ipilimumab could not be evaluated.

This clone was observed a handful of times. The rearrangement joins TRBV19 to TRBJ2-2, with D perhaps matching TRBD2 (6 bases). This CDR3 is built from 15 residues. Trimming stripped 4 bases from V and 6 bases from J, with 15 bases between. Germline-derived CDR1 and CDR2 are LNHDA and SQIVND (reference sequence). CDR3 residues: CASSNMRDHSGELFF. In DNA, the CDR3 is TGTGCCAGTAGTAATATGCGGGACCATTCCGGGGAGCTGTTTTTT. Complete variable domain (other parts from reference TRBV19 and TRBJ2-2): DGGITQSPKYLFRKEGQNVTLSCEQNLNHDAMYWYRQDPGQGLRLIYYSQIVNDFQKGDIAEGYSVSREKKESFPLTVTSAQKNPTAFYLCASSNMRDHSGELFFGEGSRLTVL.

The CDR3: CSVVKSSYEQYF. The CDR3 DNA follows: TGCAGCGTTGTTAAGAGCTCCTACGAGCAGTACTTC. J is TRBJ2-7 and V is TRBV29-1; D not certain. V lost 4 bases, J lost 0 bases, and 7 bases lay in between. Per the germline V gene, CDR1 is SQVTM and CDR2 is ANQGSEA. CDR3 length: 12 amino acids.

Concerning this clone: The identical CDR3 is also encoded by other nucleotide sequences in the sample. The CDR3 region has the DNA TGCGCCAGCAGTCTAGCGGGAGGGCTAGATACGCAGTATTTT. It translates to CASSLAGGLDTQYF. V gene TRBV10-1 combines with J gene TRBJ2-3, with 12 bases lining up with TRBD2. The V and J ends lost 5 bases and 5 bases, in that order; junction bases with no gene match: 2. The germline gives CDR1 WNHNN, CDR2 SYGVQD (reference sequence). The CDR3 loop spans 14 amino acids.

This chain links TRBV30 with TRBJ2-2, with no clear D. From germline, CDR1 is GTSNPN and CDR2 SVGIG (reference sequence). With 5 bases removed from V and 3 bases from J, the gap between germline ends came to 13 bases. The CDR3 has 14 amino acids. The DNA of the CDR3 is TGTGCCTGGGAGGAGCGACCCGACACCGGGGAGCTGTTTTTT. Protein: CAWEERPDTGELFF.

V gene TRBV5-4 combines with J gene TRBJ1-1; 9 bases align to TRBD1. This CDR3 has 15 residues. The junction had 6 bases not matched to a gene; V was cut back by 4 bases and J by 2 bases. Germline V gene lookup returns CDR1 SGHNT and CDR2 YYREEE (reference sequence). The CDR3 loop is CASSPPGQGNTEAFF. In DNA form, the CDR3 reads TGTGCCAGCAGCCCCCCGGGACAGGGAAACACTGAAGCTTTCTTT. Looking up the rest from reference TRBV5-4 and TRBJ1-1 gives the full variable domain: ETGVTQSPTHLIKTRGQQVTLRCSSQSGHNTVSWYQQALGQGPQFIFQYYREEENGRGNFPPRFSGLQFPNYSSELNVNALELDDSALYLCASSPPGQGNTEAFFGQGTRLTVV.

The chain joins TRBV6-1 to TRBJ2-3; the D is unclear. Germline V gene lookup returns CDR1 MNHNS and CDR2 SASEGT. V gave up 1 base and J gave up 2 bases, with 10 bases separating them. This CDR3 has 15 amino acids. CDR3 amino acids: CASSEDAHLTDTQYF. The CDR3 DNA is TGTGCCAGCAGTGAAGACGCGCACCTCACAGATACGCAGTATTTT.

The CDR3 DNA follows: TGTGCCAGCAGCCTCCCTCACGGGGGATCACCCCTCCACTTT. It translates to CASSLPHGGSPLHF. The chain is built from TRBV7-9 and TRBJ1-6, with D possibly TRBD1 on 5 matching bases. CDR3 length equals 14 residues. V lost 5 bases, J lost 10 bases, and 15 bases lay in between. CDR1 and CDR2 (germline): SEHNR, FQNEAQ (reference sequence).

The rearrangement joins TRBV12-5 to TRBJ1-1, with 8 positions matching TRBD1. This CDR3 is 16 amino acids long. Germline V gene data show CDR1 as LGHNT and CDR2 as FRNRAP. J was trimmed by 5 bases and V by 0 bases; bases with no gene match: 8. This chain's CDR3 is CASGLVLTGEGTEAFF. The CDR3 DNA reads TGTGCTAGTGGTTTGGTATTGACAGGGGAGGGAACTGAAGCTTTCTTT.

CDR3 region: CASSLGLSSSSEAFF. The CDR3, as DNA: TGCGCCAGCAGCCTAGGCCTTAGTTCTTCCTCTGAAGCTTTCTTT. This chain joins TRBV5-1 and TRBJ1-1; D not certain. V was cut by 4 bases and J by 6 bases, with 19 bases left in between. Germline lookup yields CDR1 SGHRS and CDR2 YFSETQ. The CDR3 is made up of 15 amino acids.

The chain uses TRBV11-2 and TRBJ1-2; maybe TRBD1 (5 bases). The CDR3 has 13 residues. Germline CDR1 SGHAT, CDR2 FQNNGV. Trimming removed 2 bases from V and 6 bases from J, with 10 bases in between. The CDR3, as DNA: TGTGCCAGCAGCTTAAAGGGGCCCAATGGCTACACCTTC. Residues: CASSLKGPNGYTF.

This clone was found once. In the same sample, other DNA sequences code for this CDR3. The chain links TRBV9 to TRBJ2-2, with 7 bases lining up with TRBD2. The V gene's germline CDR1 is SGDLS and CDR2 YYNGEE. This CDR3 spans 16 amino acids. With V trimmed by 0 bases and J by 0 bases, 2 bases remained unmatched. The CDR3 bases are TGTGCCAGCAGCGTAGGGGGGGGGTCGAACACCGGGGAGCTGTTTTTT. Translating gives CASSVGGGSNTGELFF.

This clone was recorded a few times. V usage is TRBV7-9 and J usage is TRBJ1-1; TRBD1 matches at 7 bases. The V segment lost 5 bases and the J segment 1 base; nucleotides outside the gene matches: 4. The CDR3 has 14 amino acids. The germline CDR1 and CDR2 sequences are SEHNR and FQNEAQ (reference sequence). Written as DNA, the CDR3 is TGTGCCAGCAGCCAGGACAGGACGAACACTGAAGCTTTCTTT. This codes for CASSQDRTNTEAFF.

This chain connects TRBV28 to TRBJ1-5; tentative D call: TRBD1 (6 bases). V was shortened by 5 bases and J by 0 bases, with 11 bases between the two germline ends. Germline loops: CDR1 MDHEN, CDR2 SYDVKM. The CDR3 loop spans 15 amino acids. Here the CDR3 DNA reads TGTGCCAGCAGTGAGTGGACAGATAGCAATCAGCCCCAGCATTTT. This gives the protein CASSEWTDSNQPQHF.

The chain employs TRBV7-3 and TRBJ2-3; 10 nucleotides line up with TRBD1. The CDR3 totals 15 residues. Germline V gives CDR1 SGHTA, CDR2 FQGTGA. V shed 6 bases, J shed 4 bases, and the junction held 7 bases outside the gene matches. CDR3 nucleotides: TGTGCCAGCAGTCCCGGGACAGGGGCGTCAGATACGCAGTATTTT. Translating gives CASSPGTGASDTQYF.